This TCR beta chain was recovered during a study of HIV-infected patients and healthy controls. From germline, CDR1 is SGHAT and CDR2 FQDESV (reference sequence). The CDR3 is 16 residues long. J gave up 2 bases and V 5 bases, and 6 bases lay outside the gene matches. This clonotype has more than one count but fewer than ten. Antiretroviral therapy had run roughly three months, about 14 weeks, before follow-up blood collection. All unsorted peripheral T cells were captured because whole blood was used without fractionation. Reverse transcription used about 510 ng RNA and constant-region primers for alpha and beta. Separate chain-specific third strand synthesis with multiplexing indices produced the alpha and beta libraries. Each molecule carried a 12-nucleotide identifier made of two joined random hexamers added before amplification. TCRdb redid the calling of the 5' RACE reads with MiXCR, one entry per CDR3 protein. The sample consists of about 5,100 distinct CDR3 sequences, around 9% of them appearing once.

This chain links TRBV11-1 with TRBJ2-1, with 10 bases identical to TRBD2. This receptor was taken from an adult with HIV infection. The source material was blood, sampled during antiretroviral therapy. The CDR3 region is CASSIRTSGTYNEQFF. The CDR3 DNA follows: TGTGCCAGCAGCATTCGGACTAGCGGAACCTACAATGAGCAGTTCTTC.